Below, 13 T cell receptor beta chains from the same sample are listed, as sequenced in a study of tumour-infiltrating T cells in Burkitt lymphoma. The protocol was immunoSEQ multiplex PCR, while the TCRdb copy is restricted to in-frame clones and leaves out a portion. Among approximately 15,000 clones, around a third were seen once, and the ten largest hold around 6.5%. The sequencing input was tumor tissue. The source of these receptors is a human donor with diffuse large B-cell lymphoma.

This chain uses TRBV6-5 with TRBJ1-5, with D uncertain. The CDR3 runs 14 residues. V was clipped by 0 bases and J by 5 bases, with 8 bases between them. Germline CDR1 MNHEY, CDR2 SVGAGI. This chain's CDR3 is CASSYSSGHQPQHF. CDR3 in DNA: TGTGCCAGCAGTTACTCGTCCGGGCATCAGCCCCAGCATTTT.

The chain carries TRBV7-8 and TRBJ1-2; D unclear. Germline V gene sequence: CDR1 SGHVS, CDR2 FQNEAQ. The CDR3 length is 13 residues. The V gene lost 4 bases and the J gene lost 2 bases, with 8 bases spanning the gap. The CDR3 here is CASSSALNYGYTF. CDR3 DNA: TGTGCCAGCAGCTCGGCCTTGAACTATGGCTACACCTTC.

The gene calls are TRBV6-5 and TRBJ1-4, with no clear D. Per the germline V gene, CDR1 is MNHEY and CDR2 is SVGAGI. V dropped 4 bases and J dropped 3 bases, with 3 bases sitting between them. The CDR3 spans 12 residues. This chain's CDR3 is CASSSPNEKLFF. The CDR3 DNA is TGTGCCAGCAGTTCCCCTAATGAAAAACTGTTTTTT.

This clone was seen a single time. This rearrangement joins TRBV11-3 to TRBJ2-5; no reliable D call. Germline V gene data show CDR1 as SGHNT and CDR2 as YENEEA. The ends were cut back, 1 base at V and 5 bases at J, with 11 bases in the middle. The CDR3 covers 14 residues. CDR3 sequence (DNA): TGTGCCAGCAGCTTAGGCCCAGCTAGGGAGACCCAGTACTTC. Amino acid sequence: CASSLGPARETQYF.

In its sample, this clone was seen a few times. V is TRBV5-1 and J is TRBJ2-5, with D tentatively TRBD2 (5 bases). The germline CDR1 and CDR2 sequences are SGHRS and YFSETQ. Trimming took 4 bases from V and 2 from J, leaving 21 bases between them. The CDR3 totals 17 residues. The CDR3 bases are TGCGCCAGCAGCCTTTCCCCCTCGGCTAGCAGGCAAGAGACCCAGTACTTC. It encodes CASSLSPSASRQETQYF.

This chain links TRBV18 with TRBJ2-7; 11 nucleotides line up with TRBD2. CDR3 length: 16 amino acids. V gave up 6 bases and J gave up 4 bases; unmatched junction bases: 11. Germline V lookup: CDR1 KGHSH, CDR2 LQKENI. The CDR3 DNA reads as TGTGCCAGCTCTCCGGTGCCCGGGACTAGCGGTTACGAGCAGTACTTC. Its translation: CASSPVPGTSGYEQYF.

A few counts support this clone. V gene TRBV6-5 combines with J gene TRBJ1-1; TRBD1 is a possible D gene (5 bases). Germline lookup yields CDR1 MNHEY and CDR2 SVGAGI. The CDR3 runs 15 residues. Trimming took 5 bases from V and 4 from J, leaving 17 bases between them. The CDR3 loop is CASSPRGAGSTEAFF. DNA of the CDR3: TGTGCCAGCAGTCCTAGAGGGGCTGGTAGCACTGAAGCTTTCTTT.

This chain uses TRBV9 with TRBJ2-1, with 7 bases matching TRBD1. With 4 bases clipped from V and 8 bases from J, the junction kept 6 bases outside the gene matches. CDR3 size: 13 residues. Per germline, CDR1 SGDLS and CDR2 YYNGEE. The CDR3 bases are TGTGCCAGCAGCTTGGGGGACAGCGATGAGCAGTTCTTC. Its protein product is CASSLGDSDEQFF.

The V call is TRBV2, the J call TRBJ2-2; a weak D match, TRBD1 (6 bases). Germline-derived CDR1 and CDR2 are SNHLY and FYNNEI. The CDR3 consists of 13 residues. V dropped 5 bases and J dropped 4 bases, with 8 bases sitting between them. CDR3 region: CASSKQGTGELFF. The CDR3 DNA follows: TGTGCCAGCAGTAAACAGGGCACCGGGGAGCTGTTTTTT. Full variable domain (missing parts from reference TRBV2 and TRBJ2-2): EPEVTQTPSHQVTQMGQEVILRCVPISNHLYFYWYRQILGQKVEFLVSFYNNEISEKSEIFDDQFSVERPDGSNFTLKIRSTKLEDSAMYFCASSKQGTGELFFGEGSRLTVL.

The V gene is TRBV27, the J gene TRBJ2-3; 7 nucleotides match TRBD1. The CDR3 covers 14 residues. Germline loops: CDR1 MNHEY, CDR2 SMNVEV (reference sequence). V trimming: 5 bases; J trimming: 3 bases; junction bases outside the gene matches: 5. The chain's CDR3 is CASSNRGRTDTQYF. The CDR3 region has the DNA TGTGCCAGCAGTAACAGGGGCCGGACAGATACGCAGTATTTT.

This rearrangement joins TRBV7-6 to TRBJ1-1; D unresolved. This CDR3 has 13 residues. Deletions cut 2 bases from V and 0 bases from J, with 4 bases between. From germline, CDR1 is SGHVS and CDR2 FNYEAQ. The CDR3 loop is CASSLSLNTEAFF. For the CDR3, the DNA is TGTGCCAGCAGCTTAAGTCTGAACACTGAAGCTTTCTTT. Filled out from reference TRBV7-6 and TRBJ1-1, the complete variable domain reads GAGVSQSPRYKVTKRGQDVALRCDPISGHVSLYWYRQALGQGPEFLTYFNYEAQQDKSGLPNDRFSAERPEGSISTLTIQRTEQRDSAMYRCASSLSLNTEAFFGQGTRLTVV.

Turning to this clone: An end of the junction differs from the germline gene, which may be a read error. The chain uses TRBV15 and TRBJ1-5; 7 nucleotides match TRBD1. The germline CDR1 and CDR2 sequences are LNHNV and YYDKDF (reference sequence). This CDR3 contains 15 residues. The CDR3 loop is CVTSKDRVSNQPQHF. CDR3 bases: TGTGTCACCAGCAAAGACAGGGTTAGCAATCAGCCCCAGCATTTT. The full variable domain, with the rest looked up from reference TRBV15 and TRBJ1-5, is DAMVIQNPRYQVTQFGKPVTLSCSQTLNHNVMYWYQQKSSQAPKLLFHYYDKDFNNEADTPDNFQSRRPNTSFCFLDIRSPGLGDTAMYLCVTSKDRVSNQPQHFGDGTRLSIL.

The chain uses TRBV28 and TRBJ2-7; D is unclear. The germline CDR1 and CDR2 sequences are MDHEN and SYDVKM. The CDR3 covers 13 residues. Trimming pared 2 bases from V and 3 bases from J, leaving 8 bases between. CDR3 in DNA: TGTGCCAGCAGTTTAATGTCAAGCTACGAGCAGTACTTC. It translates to CASSLMSSYEQYF.